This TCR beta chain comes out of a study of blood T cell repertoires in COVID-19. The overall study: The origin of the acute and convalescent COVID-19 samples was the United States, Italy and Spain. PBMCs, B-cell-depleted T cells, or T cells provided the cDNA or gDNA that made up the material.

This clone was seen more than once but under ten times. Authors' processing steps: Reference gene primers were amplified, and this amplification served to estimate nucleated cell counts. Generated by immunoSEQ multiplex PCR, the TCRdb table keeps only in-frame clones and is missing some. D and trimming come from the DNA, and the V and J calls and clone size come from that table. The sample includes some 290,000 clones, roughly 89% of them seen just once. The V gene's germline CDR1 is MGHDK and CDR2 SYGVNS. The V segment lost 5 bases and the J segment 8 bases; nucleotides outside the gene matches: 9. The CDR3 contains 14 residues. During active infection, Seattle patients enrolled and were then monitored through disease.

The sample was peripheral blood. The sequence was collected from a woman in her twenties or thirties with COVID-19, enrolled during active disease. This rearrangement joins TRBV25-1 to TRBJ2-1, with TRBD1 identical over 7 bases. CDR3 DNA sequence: TGTGCCAGCAGTCAAAGACTTCAGGGGGATGAGCAGTTCTTC. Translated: CASSQRLQGDEQFF.